The 29 T cell receptor beta chains given below trace back to one sample, sequenced in a study of blood T cell repertoires in COVID-19. Sequencing used immunoSEQ multiplex PCR; TCRdb keeps in-frame clones, though not all of them. The sample carries 68,000 or so clones, around 87% recorded once. The sequencing sample was made of peripheral blood. Source of these receptors: a man over 45 with active COVID-19.

The gene calls are TRBV7-9 and TRBJ1-1, with D hard to call. This CDR3 is 15 amino acids long. The V end lost 5 bases, the J end lost 0 bases, and 13 bases lay between the germline ends. Germline CDR1 SEHNR, CDR2 FQNEAQ (reference sequence). CDR3 DNA sequence: TGTGCCAGCAGCCGGAGCTCAGCCTTGAACACTGAAGCTTTCTTT. Protein: CASSRSSALNTEAFF.

This sequence joins TRBV9 and TRBJ2-1; D may be TRBD2 (6 bases). The CDR3 covers 14 residues. Germline CDR1 is SGDLS and CDR2 is YYNGEE. Trimming pared 3 bases from V and 9 bases from J, leaving 16 bases between. The CDR3 nucleotides read TGTGCCAGCAGCGGACTAGGGCGAACCTCTGAGCAGTTCTTC. It translates to CASSGLGRTSEQFF. Full variable domain (outside the CDR3, taken from reference TRBV9 and TRBJ2-1): DSGVTQTPKHLITATGQRVTLRCSPRSGDLSVYWYQQSLDQGLQFLIQYYNGEERAKGNILERFSAQQFPDLHSELNLSSLELGDSALYFCASSGLGRTSEQFFGPGTRLTVL.

The chain links TRBV7-2 to TRBJ2-7; 9 bases line up with TRBD2. Per the germline V gene, CDR1 is SGHTA and CDR2 is FQGNSA. The CDR3 sequence is 14 residues long. Trimming removed 5 bases from V and 4 bases from J; junction bases left unmatched: 6. The CDR3 region is CASSQVAGVYEQYF. CDR3 DNA sequence: TGTGCCAGCAGCCAAGTAGCGGGAGTTTACGAGCAGTACTTC. The complete variable domain, with remaining parts taken from reference TRBV7-2 and TRBJ2-7, reads GAGVSQSPSNKVTEKGKDVELRCDPISGHTALYWYRQSLGQGLEFLIYFQGNSAPDKSGLPSDRFSAERTGGSVSTLTIQRTQQEDSAVYLCASSQVAGVYEQYFGPGTRLTVT.

The chain has TRBV28 and TRBJ1-6; maybe TRBD1 (5 bases). Germline CDR1 and CDR2: MDHEN and SYDVKM. The CDR3 contains 16 residues. V lost 6 bases and J 0 bases, leaving 12 bases between the germline ends. The CDR3 reads CASRVTASSYNSPLHF. In DNA, the CDR3 is TGTGCCAGCAGAGTGACAGCGAGCTCCTATAATTCACCCCTCCACTTT.

This clone turned up a few times. The chain couples TRBV28 to TRBJ1-5; 9 bases align to TRBD1. Germline lookup yields CDR1 MDHEN and CDR2 SYDVKM. The CDR3 extends over 15 amino acids. The V segment lost 8 bases and the J segment 3 bases; nucleotides outside the gene matches: 8. CDR3 sequence (DNA): TGTGCCAGCCGTAAACAGGGGGCGAACAATCAGCCCCAGCATTTT. It yields the protein CASRKQGANNQPQHF.

This rearrangement joins TRBV4-3 to TRBJ2-3, with D perhaps TRBD1 (5 bases). Per germline, CDR1 LGHNA and CDR2 YSLEER. The CDR3 is made up of 13 amino acids. Trimming shortened V by 0 bases and J by 10 bases, and 11 bases separated the two germline ends. CDR3 residues: CASSQDRQWAQYF. CDR3 DNA: TGCGCCAGCAGCCAAGATCGACAGTGGGCGCAGTATTTT.

J is TRBJ2-1 and V is TRBV9; 13 bases are a match to TRBD2. The CDR3 length is 16 residues. Germline V gene data show CDR1 as SGDLS and CDR2 as YYNGEE. V was pared by 2 bases and J by 8 bases, with 7 bases of the junction left unmatched. This chain's CDR3 is CASSVTGTSGNDEQFF. DNA of the CDR3: TGTGCCAGCAGCGTCACCGGGACTAGCGGGAATGATGAGCAGTTCTTC.

The J gene is TRBJ2-2, the V gene TRBV6-2 or TRBV6-3; 7 bases are a match to TRBD1. The germline gives CDR1 MNHEY, CDR2 SVGEGT. The CDR3 runs 16 residues. Trimming cost V 5 bases and J 2 bases; bases outside gene matches: 8. The CDR3: CASSPDGDSNTGELFF. The CDR3 DNA reads TGTGCCAGCAGTCCCGATGGGGACAGCAACACCGGGGAGCTGTTTTTT.

The V gene is TRBV28, the J gene TRBJ2-3; 10 bases map to TRBD2. This CDR3 has 17 residues. Germline-derived CDR1 and CDR2 are MDHEN and SYDVKM. The V and J ends lost 1 base and 5 bases, in that order; junction bases with no gene match: 9. CDR3 nucleotides: TGTGCCAGCAGTTTATTAAGGAGCGGGGGGGCCGTAGATACGCAGTATTTT. Protein product: CASSLLRSGGAVDTQYF.

This chain uses TRBV18 with TRBJ1-4; D remains unclear. The V and J ends lost 3 bases and 9 bases respectively, with 20 bases between them. The CDR3 has 16 residues. Germline CDR1 KGHSH, CDR2 LQKENI. The CDR3 DNA reads as TGTGCCAGCTCACCGAACTCGGGAGAGTCGAGAAAAAAACTGTTTTTT. Encoded protein: CASSPNSGESRKKLFF. The complete variable domain, with remaining parts taken from reference TRBV18 and TRBJ1-4, reads NAGVMQNPRHLVRRRGQEARLRCSPMKGHSHVYWYRQLPEEGLKFMVYLQKENIIDESGMPKERFSAEFPKEGPSILRIQQVVRGDSAAYFCASSPNSGESRKKLFFGSGTQLSVL.

This chain uses TRBV9 with TRBJ1-2, with D maybe TRBD1 (6 bases). V lost 4 bases to trimming and J lost 7 bases, with 17 bases between them. This CDR3 is 14 amino acids long. CDR1 SGDLS and CDR2 YYNGEE come from the germline V gene. The CDR3 DNA reads as TGTGCCAGCAGCCGGGGGGCGGGAACAGGTGGCTACACCTTC. This translates into CASSRGAGTGGYTF.

The chain recombines TRBV21-1 with TRBJ1-2; the D segment call TRBD1 is taken from the table without a DNA check. TRBV21-1 is noted as a pseudogene. This CDR3 is 16 amino acids long. CDR3 nucleotide sequence: TGTGCCAGCAAACCGGACAGGCCGGGGATTAACTATGGCTACACCTTC. Translating gives CASKPDRPGINYGYTF.

This clone has more than one count but fewer than ten. The V call is TRBV6-2 or TRBV6-3, the J call TRBJ2-1; a weak D match, TRBD2 (6 bases). Germline V gene data show CDR1 as MNHEY and CDR2 as SVGEGT. This CDR3 has 17 residues. Trimming removed 5 bases from V and 4 bases from J, with 21 bases in between. CDR3 sequence: CASSPWGNSGLYNEQFF. For the CDR3, the DNA is TGTGCCAGCAGTCCCTGGGGAAATAGCGGACTATACAATGAGCAGTTCTTC.

This clone is a singleton in its sample. The rearrangement joins TRBV28 to TRBJ1-4, with 9 nucleotides matching TRBD1. The V gene's germline CDR1 is MDHEN and CDR2 SYDVKM. The CDR3 runs 14 residues. V was clipped by 4 bases and J by 3 bases; unmatched bases: 0. CDR3: CASSWDRANEKLFF. The CDR3 region has the DNA TGTGCCAGCAGTTGGGACAGGGCTAATGAAAAACTGTTTTTT. The variable domain in full, completed from reference TRBV28 and TRBJ1-4, reads DVKVTQSSRYLVKRTGEKVFLECVQDMDHENMFWYRQDPGLGLRLIYFSYDVKMKEKGDIPEGYSVSREKKERFSLILESASTNQTSMYLCASSWDRANEKLFFGSGTQLSVL.

The rearrangement uses TRBV30 and TRBJ2-7; D not resolved. This CDR3 has 13 residues. V lost 2 bases, J lost 6 bases, and 14 bases lay in between. The germline CDR1 and CDR2 sequences are GTSNPN and SVGIG (reference sequence). CDR3 amino acids: CAWSSQSETEQYF. The CDR3 DNA reads as TGTGCCTGGAGTTCCCAGTCCGAAACCGAGCAGTACTTC.

The chain has TRBV19 and TRBJ2-7; 8 positions agree with TRBD1. CDR1 is LNHDA and CDR2 is SQIVND in the germline V gene (reference sequence). V lost 7 bases, J lost 6 bases, and 14 bases stayed unmatched. The CDR3 totals 15 residues. This CDR3 reads CASKKGQGATGEQYF. DNA of the CDR3: TGTGCCAGTAAGAAGGGGCAGGGGGCGACCGGCGAGCAGTACTTC.

V gene TRBV4-3 combines with J gene TRBJ2-7; tentative D call: TRBD2 (7 bases). V lost 4 bases and J lost 2, with 12 bases in between. The CDR3 totals 14 residues. CDR1 is LGHNA, CDR2 YSLEER, per germline. CDR3 loop: CASSPRGAAYEQYF. The DNA for the CDR3 is TGCGCCAGCAGCCCACGGGGGGCCGCCTACGAGCAGTACTTC.

The rearrangement joins TRBV28 to TRBJ2-6, with a possible D match to TRBD2 (5 bases). Between the trimmed V and J ends, which lost 4 bases and 0 bases, there was a span of 19 bases. Germline CDR1 is MDHEN and CDR2 is SYDVKM. This CDR3 spans 19 amino acids. The CDR3, as DNA: TGTGCCAGCAGTTACTTCCTAAACTTGGGAGACTCTGGGGCCAACGTCCTGACTTTC. Its translation is CASSYFLNLGDSGANVLTF.

The chain uses TRBV5-1 and TRBJ1-6; TRBD1 agrees at 7 bases. CDR1 SGHRS and CDR2 YFSETQ come from the germline V gene. CDR3 length equals 15 residues. The ends lost 2 bases at V and 10 bases at J; junction bases unmatched: 9. Here the CDR3 DNA reads TGCGCCAGCAGCTTCGGGGACAGCCCGGGGTCACCCCTCCACTTT. Encoded protein: CASSFGDSPGSPLHF.

The rearrangement joins TRBV28 to TRBJ2-5; weak D call: TRBD1 (5 bases). There are 15 residues in the CDR3. Germline V lookup: CDR1 MDHEN, CDR2 SYDVKM. With 3 bases removed from V and 5 bases from J, the gap between germline ends came to 16 bases. Here the CDR3 reads CASSFGLGVGETQYF. The CDR3 region has the DNA TGTGCCAGCAGTTTTGGATTAGGGGTTGGGGAGACCCAGTACTTC. Supplemented by reference TRBV28 and TRBJ2-5, the full variable domain reads DVKVTQSSRYLVKRTGEKVFLECVQDMDHENMFWYRQDPGLGLRLIYFSYDVKMKEKGDIPEGYSVSREKKERFSLILESASTNQTSMYLCASSFGLGVGETQYFGPGTRLLVL.

The chain combines TRBV7-6 with TRBJ2-7; tentative D call: TRBD1 (5 bases). V was pared by 3 bases and J by 4 bases, with 10 bases between. The V gene's germline CDR1 is SGHVS and CDR2 FNYEAQ. CDR3 length: 13 residues. CDR3 in amino acids: CASSLVAGYEQYF. The CDR3, as DNA: TGTGCCAGCAGCTTGGTGGCAGGGTACGAGCAGTACTTC.

This rearrangement joins TRBV4-3 to TRBJ1-2, with 10 positions matching TRBD1. CDR3 length: 15 amino acids. The germline V gene has CDR1 LGHNA and CDR2 YSLEER. With V trimmed by 3 bases and J by 4 bases, 5 bases remained unmatched. For the CDR3, the DNA is TGCGCCAGCAGCCAGGACAGGGGGGTAACCTATGGCTACACCTTC. This encodes CASSQDRGVTYGYTF.

V and J are TRBV5-6 and TRBJ2-2; D remains unclear. The CDR3 extends over 12 amino acids. In germline, CDR1 is SGHDT, CDR2 YYEEEE. Trimming removed 4 bases from V and 5 bases from J, with 6 bases in between. DNA for the CDR3: TGTGCCAGCAGCCCTCAGACCGGGGAGCTGTTTTTT. Residues: CASSPQTGELFF.

This sequence joins TRBV5-4 and TRBJ1-3; D may be TRBD1 (5 bases). Per the germline V gene, CDR1 is SGHNT and CDR2 is YYREEE (reference sequence). The CDR3 contains 15 residues. V lost 1 base to trimming and J lost 3 bases, with 11 bases between them. The CDR3 DNA reads as TGTGCCAGCAGCTTGCAGGGCATCGGTGGAAACACCATATATTTT. Its protein is CASSLQGIGGNTIYF.

This rearrangement joins TRBV29-1 to TRBJ1-4, with D perhaps matching TRBD1 (6 bases). Germline V gene data show CDR1 as SQVTM and CDR2 as ANQGSEA. This CDR3 has 13 amino acids. V was pared by 4 bases and J by 7 bases, with 13 bases between. Here the CDR3 DNA reads TGCAGCGTTGCCACCAGGGGAGTTGAAAAACTGTTTTTT. Residues: CSVATRGVEKLFF.

This clone has only one observation. This chain connects TRBV5-5 to TRBJ2-7; D may be TRBD1 (6 bases). The CDR3 length is 13 residues. CDR1 SGHKS and CDR2 YYEKEE come from the germline V gene (reference sequence). Trimming took off 4 bases at V and 3 bases at J, with 11 bases between the two ends. The CDR3 region is CASSAGQSYEQYF. CDR3 nucleotides: TGTGCCAGCAGCGCCGGACAGAGCTACGAGCAGTACTTC.

The V call is TRBV12-3 or TRBV12-4, the J call TRBJ2-5, with 7 positions matching TRBD1. The CDR3 runs to 12 residues. V shed 9 bases and J 5 bases; nucleotides not matched to a gene: 6. CDR3: CASHRGQETQYF. The CDR3 nucleotides are TGTGCCAGTCACAGGGGACAGGAGACCCAGTACTTC.

In DNA form, the CDR3 reads TGTGCCTGGAGCGTGACAGGGAATGCTAACTATGGCTACACCTTC. Translating it yields CAWSVTGNANYGYTF. The chain joins TRBV30 to TRBJ1-2; 7 bases are shared with TRBD1. Germline lookup yields CDR1 GTSNPN and CDR2 SVGIG (reference sequence). This CDR3 region has 15 residues. V shed 3 bases and J 0 bases; nucleotides not matched to a gene: 7.

V and J are TRBV7-9 and TRBJ2-7, with TRBD2 matching 10 bases. Germline-derived CDR1 and CDR2 are SEHNR and FQNEAQ (reference sequence). This CDR3 comprises 13 residues. After removal of 5 bases from V and 3 bases from J, the junction contained 1 base not matched to a gene. CDR3 protein: CASSPSGSYEQYF. The CDR3 DNA reads TGTGCCAGCAGCCCTAGCGGGAGCTACGAGCAGTACTTC.